Sequencing of this TCR beta chain was carried out in a study of CD8 T cells in ankylosing spondylitis. Points from the study as a whole: Disease-associated clones were reportedly significantly overrepresented in matched ankylosing spondylitis synovial fluid. Apparently characteristic of ankylosing spondylitis blood was a TCR beta motif (under ten highly homologous variants). Disease-associated clonotypes exhibited CD8+ identity and were relatively infrequent in peripheral blood.

This clonotype was picked up a small number of times. Its antigen is still unknown. TCRdb re-called the 5' RACE reads with MiXCR, one entry per CDR3 protein. The data contain approximately 300,000 distinct CDR3 sequences, roughly 8% of them singletons. The CDR3 extends over 14 amino acids. CDR1 is SNHLY and CDR2 is FYNNEI in the germline V gene. V trimming: 2 bases; J trimming: 7 bases; junction bases outside the gene matches: 4. The chain joins TRBV2 to TRBJ1-5, with 8 bases that match TRBD1. The clonotype was recovered from a male donor with ankylosing spondylitis. The sequencing input was blood, either unsorted or a sorted T cell fraction (not recorded which). The CDR3 nucleotides are TGTGCCAGCAGTGAATACAGGGGGGGACAGCCCCAGCATTTT. It codes for CASSEYRGGQPQHF.